Below are 20 T cell receptor beta chains sequenced from a single sample in a study of T-cell memory formation after mild COVID-19. MiXCR was run by TCRdb on the 5' RACE reads, yielding one entry per CDR3 protein. The table lists about 310,000 distinct CDR3 sequences, approximately 16% of them singletons. The sequenced material came from PBMCs or a T cell subset sorted from them (not recorded which). The origin of the receptors is a man aged 18 to 35 who had mild COVID-19 (a few samples of this study predate the infection). Cell type and time point are not known.

This clonotype has more than one count but fewer than ten. The chain carries TRBV7-9 and TRBJ2-3, with TRBD1 matching over 10 bases. V trimming: 8 bases; J trimming: 3 bases; junction bases outside the gene matches: 8. Germline V CDR1 and CDR2: SEHNR, FQNEAQ (reference sequence). The CDR3 is 15 residues long. Written as DNA, the CDR3 is TGTGCCAGCGCAAGGGGGACAGGGGTAACAGATACGCAGTATTTT. Translation: CASARGTGVTDTQYF.

This clonotype showed up just a few times. This rearrangement joins TRBV11-2 to TRBJ2-1; TRBD2 agrees at 8 bases. Germline CDR1 and CDR2: SGHAT and FQNNGV. This CDR3 is 14 amino acids long. J gave up 4 bases and V 7 bases, and 6 bases lay outside the gene matches. CDR3 sequence reads: CASTRLAFYNEQFF. CDR3 in DNA: TGTGCCAGCACCCGACTAGCGTTTTACAATGAGCAGTTCTTC.

The gene calls are TRBV18 and TRBJ2-3, with D perhaps assigned TRBD1 or TRBD2 (6 bases each). This CDR3 region has 12 residues. With 5 bases removed from V and 10 bases from J, the gap between germline ends came to 13 bases. Germline V gene lookup returns CDR1 KGHSH and CDR2 LQKENI. The CDR3 nucleotides are TGTGCCAGCTCAACGGGGGCGTCTTCGCAGTATTTT. This sequence encodes CASSTGASSQYF. The full variable domain, its missing parts supplied by reference TRBV18 and TRBJ2-3, is NAGVMQNPRHLVRRRGQEARLRCSPMKGHSHVYWYRQLPEEGLKFMVYLQKENIIDESGMPKERFSAEFPKEGPSILRIQQVVRGDSAAYFCASSTGASSQYFGPGTRLTVL.

The chain recombines TRBV4-1 with TRBJ2-2; D is possibly TRBD2 (6 bases). The V gene's germline CDR1 is MGHRA and CDR2 YSYEKL. The CDR3 extends over 16 amino acids. The ends were cut back, 0 bases at V and 4 bases at J, with 12 bases in the middle. CDR3 in DNA: TGCGCCAGCAGCCAAGAGGGAGGATTGGGCACCGGGGAGCTGTTTTTT. This gives the protein CASSQEGGLGTGELFF.

This clonotype turned up a few times. The V call is TRBV3-1, the J call TRBJ2-1, with TRBD1 matching 7 bases. CDR1 is LGHDT, CDR2 YNNKEL, per germline (reference sequence). The CDR3 has 13 residues. V gave up 5 bases and J gave up 12 bases; unmatched junction bases: 10. CDR3 bases: TGTGCCAGCAGCTCAATCCGGGACAGCTTGCAGTTCTTC. Residues: CASSSIRDSLQFF.

This clonotype has only a few counts. Germline is not matched at one junction end, which may reflect a read error. This chain uses TRBV20-1 with TRBJ1-1, with 8 bases identical to TRBD1. Looked up from germline, CDR1 is DFQATT and CDR2 is SNEGSKA (reference sequence). The CDR3 contains 8 residues. CDR3 sequence: CSASGQGF. Written as DNA, the CDR3 is TGCAGTGCTAGCGGACAGGGCTTT.

V is TRBV3-1 and J is TRBJ2-2; a possible D gene is TRBD2 (6 bases). V was shortened by 4 bases and J by 0 bases, with 9 bases between the two germline ends. There are 15 residues in the CDR3. Germline CDR1 reads LGHDT; CDR2 reads YNNKEL (reference sequence). CDR3 region: CASSRGGSNTGELFF. The CDR3 DNA reads as TGTGCCAGCAGCCGCGGAGGGTCGAACACCGGGGAGCTGTTTTTT.

This clonotype came up a few times. The genes are TRBV6-5 and TRBJ2-7; 10 positions agree with TRBD2. V trimming: 6 bases; J trimming: 4 bases; junction bases outside the gene matches: 6. The germline V gene has CDR1 MNHEY and CDR2 SVGAGI. CDR3 length: 14 amino acids. DNA for the CDR3: TGTGCCAGCAGCTATAGCGGGGGGATGTACGAGCAGTACTTC. This sequence encodes CASSYSGGMYEQYF.

The chain couples TRBV20-1 to TRBJ2-7; weak D call: TRBD2 (5 bases). The CDR3 loop spans 13 amino acids. V was cut by 3 bases and J by 5 bases, with 14 bases left in between. Germline-derived CDR1 and CDR2 are DFQATT and SNEGSKA (reference sequence). The CDR3 spells CSASPGIHDEQYF. The CDR3 DNA reads as TGCAGTGCTAGTCCCGGGATTCACGACGAGCAGTACTTC.

The CDR3 loop reads CASSGVTGSTDTQYF. The DNA for the CDR3 is TGTGCCAGCAGTGGGGTGACTGGGAGCACAGATACGCAGTATTTT. The V call is TRBV6-1, the J call TRBJ2-3; the D is unclear. The V end lost 4 bases, the J end lost 0 bases, and 11 bases lay between the germline ends. The CDR3 contains 15 residues. The germline CDR1 and CDR2 sequences are MNHNS and SASEGT.

V is TRBV5-1 and J is TRBJ2-7; 7 bases line up with TRBD1. J gave up 4 bases and V 4 bases, and 5 bases lay outside the gene matches. The CDR3 contains 13 residues. CDR1 is SGHRS and CDR2 is YFSETQ in the germline V gene. CDR3 bases: TGCGCCAGCAGCGCCGGGACAGCGTACGAGCAGTACTTC. It is translated as CASSAGTAYEQYF.

The J gene is TRBJ1-1, the V gene TRBV5-4; D not resolved. Germline V gene data show CDR1 as SGHNT and CDR2 as YYREEE (reference sequence). The CDR3 totals 15 residues. The V gene lost 2 bases and the J gene lost 0 bases, with 11 bases spanning the gap. The CDR3 DNA reads TGTGCCAGCAGCTTATCCACCAGGATGAACACTGAAGCTTTCTTT. It yields the protein CASSLSTRMNTEAFF.

The table lists this clonotype with many counts. The chain is built from TRBV9 and TRBJ2-3, with D uncertain. With 1 base removed from V and 1 base from J, the gap between germline ends came to 10 bases. Germline assignment: CDR1 SGDLS and CDR2 YYNGEE. This CDR3 has 15 amino acids. This CDR3 is CASSVQRWGTDTQYF. For the CDR3, the DNA is TGTGCCAGCAGCGTACAAAGGTGGGGCACAGATACGCAGTATTTT.

This clonotype was seen more than once but under ten times. The rearrangement uses TRBV7-2 and TRBJ2-5; 8 nucleotides agree with TRBD2. V shed 2 bases and J 1 base; nucleotides not matched to a gene: 12. This CDR3 is 18 amino acids long. Germline CDR1 reads SGHTA; CDR2 reads FQGNSA. The CDR3 bases are TGTGCCAGCAGCTTAACCCCAAGCCGGGGGGGGCTCCAAGAGACCCAGTACTTC. Protein sequence: CASSLTPSRGGLQETQYF. Full variable domain (rest looked up from reference TRBV7-2 and TRBJ2-5): GAGVSQSPSNKVTEKGKDVELRCDPISGHTALYWYRQSLGQGLEFLIYFQGNSAPDKSGLPSDRFSAERTGGSVSTLTIQRTQQEDSAVYLCASSLTPSRGGLQETQYFGPGTRLLVL.

This clonotype turned up a few times. The chain links TRBV5-5 to TRBJ2-2, with TRBD1 identical over 9 bases. In germline, CDR1 is SGHKS, CDR2 YYEKEE (reference sequence). This CDR3 region has 18 residues. The junction had 22 bases not matched to a gene; V was cut back by 10 bases and J by 6 bases. The CDR3 here is CASANSRDRAYPAGELFF. For the CDR3, the DNA is TGTGCCTCAGCCAATTCCCGGGACAGGGCTTATCCGGCCGGGGAGCTGTTTTTT.

V is TRBV20-1 and J is TRBJ2-1, with D possibly being TRBD1 (5 bases). V lost 7 bases and J lost 8, with 12 bases in between. The CDR3 runs 11 residues. Per germline, CDR1 DFQATT and CDR2 SNEGSKA (reference sequence). CDR3 nucleotide sequence: TGCAGTGTGACAGAAATTGATGAGCAGTTCTTC. It yields the protein CSVTEIDEQFF.

This clonotype was counted only a few times. The rearrangement links TRBV7-9 to TRBJ2-3; D is undetermined. This CDR3 spans 14 amino acids. Trimming left V 4 bases short and J 0 bases short, with 8 bases between. Germline CDR1 is SEHNR and CDR2 is FQNEAQ (reference sequence). Here the CDR3 DNA reads TGTGCCAGCAGCTCGACCGGGAGCACAGATACGCAGTATTTT. Amino acid sequence: CASSSTGSTDTQYF.

The chain is built from TRBV5-1 and TRBJ2-1; 8 bases fit TRBD2. CDR3 length: 15 amino acids. Germline values: CDR1 SGHRS, CDR2 YFSETQ. V was clipped by 3 bases and J by 2 bases; unmatched bases: 4. The CDR3 DNA is TGCGCCAGCAGCTCCCAGGGACTAGCCTACAATGAGCAGTTCTTC. Translation: CASSSQGLAYNEQFF.

This clonotype was detected a few times. The chain employs TRBV10-3 and TRBJ1-3; TRBD1 might be the D (6 bases). The germline V gene has CDR1 ENHRY and CDR2 SYGVKD. The V gene lost 11 bases and the J gene lost 0 bases, with 17 bases spanning the gap. This CDR3 spans 15 amino acids. The CDR3: CAANGGPLSGNTIYF. In DNA form, the CDR3 reads TGTGCCGCGAATGGGGGGCCACTCTCTGGAAACACCATATATTTT.

The sample holds a few counts of this clonotype. This chain uses TRBV5-1 with TRBJ2-7, with D hard to call. The CDR3 extends over 15 amino acids. Between the trimmed V and J ends, which lost 0 bases and 2 bases, there was a span of 12 bases. Per germline, CDR1 SGHRS and CDR2 YFSETQ. The CDR3 here is CASSLDFGNTYEQYF. The CDR3 coding sequence is TGCGCCAGCAGCTTGGACTTCGGAAATACCTACGAGCAGTACTTC.